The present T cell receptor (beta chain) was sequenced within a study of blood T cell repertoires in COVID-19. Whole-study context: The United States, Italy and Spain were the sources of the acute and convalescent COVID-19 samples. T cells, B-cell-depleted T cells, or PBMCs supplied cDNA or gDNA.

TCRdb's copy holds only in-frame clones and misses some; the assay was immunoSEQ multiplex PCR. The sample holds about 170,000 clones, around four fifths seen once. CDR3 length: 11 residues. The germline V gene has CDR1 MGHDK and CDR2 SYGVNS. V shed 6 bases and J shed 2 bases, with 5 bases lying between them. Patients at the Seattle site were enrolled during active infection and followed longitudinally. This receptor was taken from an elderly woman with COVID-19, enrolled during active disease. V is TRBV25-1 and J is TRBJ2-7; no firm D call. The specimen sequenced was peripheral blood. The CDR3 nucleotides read TGTGCCAGCAGGTCTACCTACGAGCAGTACTTC. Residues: CASRSTYEQYF.